This T cell receptor (beta chain) was recorded in a study of blood T cells in healthy people across ages. Trimming stripped 3 bases from V and 10 bases from J, with 15 bases between. The V gene's germline CDR1 is LGHDT and CDR2 YNNKEL (reference sequence). CDR3 length equals 13 residues. As regards this clonotype: Its cognate antigen is unknown.

Study results and limitations: Estimated diversity across one million T cells was deemed an underestimate. Per-million-T-cell TCR beta diversity fell roughly linearly with age.

Combining a sample-barcoded 5' primer with a J-beta primer mix, a second PCR ran for roughly 7 to 12 cycles. A tag from a template-switch adaptor with 12 random nucleotides marked each cDNA molecule. TCRdb fed the 5' RACE reads into MiXCR, producing one record per CDR3 protein. The sample yields roughly 1 million distinct CDR3 sequences, approximately 26% seen once. The data were also submitted as part of a second study, on T cells of mothers and their children. That paper adds: In the second PCR, M1S primer introduced barcodes and 2-4 random bases.

Sequenced material: blood. The rearrangement links TRBV3-1 to TRBJ1-1; possible D gene TRBD1, 5 bases. The receptor was derived from a girl aged 2-10 years in good health. CDR3 in DNA: TGTGCCAGCAGCCACGAGGGGAGGGCGGGAGCTTTCTTT. Translation gives CASSHEGRAGAFF.